Listed below are T cell receptor beta chains from one sample, sequenced in a study of T-cell reconstitution after alpha-beta-depleted transplantation in children. Each CDR3 protein is one row after TCRdb ran MiXCR on the PCR reads. The data contain 80,000 to 100,000 distinct CDR3 sequences, more than 20% of them seen just once; the ten biggest clones take up about a fifth. The starting material was PBMCs, obtained before TCRalphabeta/CD19-depleted stem cell transplant. The receptor source for this set is a boy aged 2-15 years with acute lymphoblastic leukemia, due to receive a stem cell transplant. CDR3s include the opening cysteine and the closing phenylalanine or tryptophan. Fields, in order: CDR3 DNA, CDR3 protein, J gene, V gene, clone size, D gene. A D gene is named only where the DNA matches it firmly. Size tells how often a clone was seen (once, few, many) or the class of an expanded clone, and some rows leave it out.

TGCAGCATTAGACAGGGGTGGTTCAAAGAGCAGTTCTTC,CSIRQGWFKEQFF,TRBJ2-1,TRBV29-1,NA,TRBD1
TGTGCCAGCAGCCAGATCTCTGGAAACACCATATATTTT,CASSQISGNTIYF,TRBJ1-3,TRBV11-2,NA,NA
TGTGCCAGCTCACCAAACTACGAGGAAGGGCAGTACTTC,CASSPNYEEGQYF,TRBJ2-7,TRBV18,many,NA
TGTGCCAGCAGTTTGGCGCCTCCCGTAGTATCCAATGAGCAGTTCTTC,CASSLAPPVVSNEQFF,TRBJ2-1,TRBV27,NA,NA
TGCAGCGTTGCGGACGTTAGCGGGAGCAGCAATGAGCAGTTCTTC,CSVADVSGSSNEQFF,TRBJ2-1,TRBV29-1,many,TRBD2
TGCAGCGTGGTAGACCCTACTAGCGGGAGGGCCCCAACCACAGATACGCAGTATTTT,CSVVDPTSGRAPTTDTQYF,TRBJ2-3,TRBV29-1,few,TRBD2
TGCGCCAGCAGAGAGGGACAGGGGAACACTGAAGCTTTCTTT,CASREGQGNTEAFF,TRBJ1-1,TRBV5-1,many,TRBD1
TGCGCCAGCAGCTTGGACAGAGGGGCAAATTCACCCCTCCACTTT,CASSLDRGANSPLHF,TRBJ1-6,TRBV5-1,many,NA
TGTGCCAGCAGCCAAGATCAAGTGGATACGCAGTATTTT,CASSQDQVDTQYF,TRBJ2-3,TRBV14,NA,NA
TGTGCCAGCAGTTTCCCGGGACAGGGCTACAATGAGCAGTTCTTC,CASSFPGQGYNEQFF,TRBJ2-1,TRBV12-3/TRBV12-4,NA,TRBD1
TGTGCCAGCAGCCAAGTAGGAGGAAACACTGAAGCTTTCTTT,CASSQVGGNTEAFF,TRBJ1-1,TRBV3-1,few,NA
TGTGCCAGCTCACCGAACCTACAGGGGGATGGCTACACCTTC,CASSPNLQGDGYTF,TRBJ1-2,TRBV18,NA,TRBD1
TGCAGTGCCACGCTTCCGACGAGCGGAGTTGTCTACAATGAGCAGTTCTTC,CSATLPTSGVVYNEQFF,TRBJ2-1,TRBV20-1,NA,NA
TGCGCCAGCAGCTTTCTGACTAGCGGAGGGGAGACCCAGTACTTC,CASSFLTSGGETQYF,TRBJ2-5,TRBV5-1,many,TRBD2
TGTGCCACCAGCCGGACCGACAGCTACGAGCAGTACTTC,CATSRTDSYEQYF,TRBJ2-7,TRBV15,few,NA
TGCGCCAGCAGCTTGGATGGTAGCGGACCCACAGATACGCAGTATTTT,CASSLDGSGPTDTQYF,TRBJ2-3,TRBV5-1,NA,NA
TGTGCCAGCAGCTCGGTATGGGTGACCCAGTACTTC,CASSSVWVTQYF,TRBJ2-5,TRBV7-2,few,NA
TGCAGTGCTAGTTGGACTAGCGGAGGGGTCGCGGGCACAGATACGCAGTATTTT,CSASWTSGGVAGTDTQYF,TRBJ2-3,TRBV20-1,NA,TRBD2
TGCAGTGCCGCTCCGAAGGGGACCCAGTACTTC,CSAAPKGTQYF,TRBJ2-5,TRBV20-1,NA,NA
TGTGCCAGCAGAACCTACGGGGACGGGCAGCCCCAGCATTTT,CASRTYGDGQPQHF,TRBJ1-5,TRBV28,few,NA
TGTGCCACCTACGTGGGGACAGATACGCAGTATTTT,CATYVGTDTQYF,TRBJ2-3,TRBV28,NA,NA
TGTGCCAGCAGCCCGGGACAGGGAGATGCGCAGTACTTC,CASSPGQGDAQYF,TRBJ2-7,TRBV6-1,few,TRBD1
TGTGCCAGCAGTTTATCGGCAGGCGGCTACACCTTC,CASSLSAGGYTF,TRBJ1-2,TRBV28,NA,NA
TGTGCCAGCAGCTTAGTCGTGACTAGCGGAAACAATGAGCAGTTCTTC,CASSLVVTSGNNEQFF,TRBJ2-1,TRBV7-2,NA,TRBD2
TGTGCCAGCAGTTTCGTTGCAGGGAGCCGCTCTGGAAACACCATATATTTT,CASSFVAGSRSGNTIYF,TRBJ1-3,TRBV12-3/TRBV12-4,NA,NA
TGTGCCAGCAGTCCCGGACTAGCGGGAGGGCCAACGCAGTATTTT,CASSPGLAGGPTQYF,TRBJ2-3,TRBV28,NA,TRBD2
TGCGCCAGCAGGGCTGGACAGGCGGCGACCTACGAGCAGTACTTC,CASRAGQAATYEQYF,TRBJ2-7,TRBV5-1,few,TRBD1
TGCGCCAGCAGCACCCCCGGACAACACTATGGCTACACCTTC,CASSTPGQHYGYTF,TRBJ1-2,TRBV5-1,many,NA
TGTGCCAGCAGCTTTTCCACCGGGACGGGATATGGCTACACCTTC,CASSFSTGTGYGYTF,TRBJ1-2,TRBV7-9,NA,NA
TGCAGTGCCGCAGGAGGGACAGGGCGGAACACTGAAGCTTTCTTT,CSAAGGTGRNTEAFF,TRBJ1-1,TRBV20-1,few,TRBD1
TGTGCCACCAATGGGGACTACGAGCAGTACTTC,CATNGDYEQYF,TRBJ2-7,TRBV6-2/TRBV6-3,few,NA
TGCGCCAGCGGGACTAGCGGACTCTCTGGGGCCAACGTCCTGACTTTC,CASGTSGLSGANVLTF,TRBJ2-6,TRBV5-1,NA,TRBD2
TGTGCCAGCAGACAGTATAATTCACCCCTCCACTTT,CASRQYNSPLHF,TRBJ1-6,TRBV5-6,once,NA
TGTGCCAGCAGTTGGGGGGCGAGATCCTACGAGCAGTACTTC,CASSWGARSYEQYF,TRBJ2-7,TRBV28,NA,NA
TGCAGTGCTAGCAGATCCGGCACAGATACGCAGTATTTT,CSASRSGTDTQYF,TRBJ2-3,TRBV20-1,few,NA
TGCAGTGCTAGAGTGGTGGGGGGTCACGAGCAGTACTTC,CSARVVGGHEQYF,TRBJ2-7,TRBV20-1,NA,NA
TGTGCCAGCAGCCCGCAGCTGGTTGCCGTTGAGCAGTTCTTC,CASSPQLVAVEQFF,TRBJ2-1,TRBV9,once,NA
TGCAGTGCTAGAGATGGGGGGAGAGAAACCGGGGAGCTGTTTTTT,CSARDGGRETGELFF,TRBJ2-2,TRBV20-1,few,NA
TGCAGTGCTAGGACTAGCGGGAGCACAGATACGCAGTATTTT,CSARTSGSTDTQYF,TRBJ2-3,TRBV20-1,NA,TRBD2
TGTGCCAGCAGCGTAGGATGGGCCTCCTACGAGGAGTACTTC,CASSVGWASYEEYF,TRBJ2-7,TRBV9,NA,NA
TGTGCCAGCAGCCACAAAGTCATGAACACTGAAGCTTTCTTT,CASSHKVMNTEAFF,TRBJ1-1,TRBV14,NA,NA
TGTGCCAGCACCCCACTAGCGGTAAACACAGATACGCAGTATTTT,CASTPLAVNTDTQYF,TRBJ2-3,TRBV12-3/TRBV12-4,few,TRBD2
TGTGCCAGCAGTTTAGCGGAGGGAGTTGAGCAGTTCTTC,CASSLAEGVEQFF,TRBJ2-1,TRBV12-3/TRBV12-4,NA,NA
TGTGCCAGCAGTTTGGACTTTAGTCATGAGCAGTTCTTC,CASSLDFSHEQFF,TRBJ2-1,TRBV28,NA,NA
TGTGCCAGCAGCCCCTTTAGACAGACTTATGGCTACACCTTC,CASSPFRQTYGYTF,TRBJ1-2,TRBV12-3/TRBV12-4,NA,NA
TGTGCCAGCAGCCTTCGGGGCGGAGGGGCCGTAACAGATACGCAGTATTTT,CASSLRGGGAVTDTQYF,TRBJ2-3,TRBV14,few,NA
TGTGCCAGCAGCTTACAGCACCCTAACACCGGGGAGCTGTTTTTT,CASSLQHPNTGELFF,TRBJ2-2,TRBV7-9,few,NA
TGCGCCAGCAGCCTAGGGACTAGCGGGAGTATCAACATTCAGTACTTC,CASSLGTSGSINIQYF,TRBJ2-4,TRBV5-1,NA,TRBD2
TGCGCCAGCAGCCGGTGGGGGTCGGTCCTCTCCTACAATGAGCAGTTCTTC,CASSRWGSVLSYNEQFF,TRBJ2-1,TRBV5-1,many,NA
TGTGCCAGCAGCTACAGGACAGGGAGGAAGGGGAATCAGCCCCAGCATTTT,CASSYRTGRKGNQPQHF,TRBJ1-5,TRBV28,few,TRBD1
TGTGCCAGCAGCTCCCTCATGTACCAAGAGACCCAGTACTTC,CASSSLMYQETQYF,TRBJ2-5,TRBV13,few,NA
TGCAGTTTACCGGGACTAGCGATTGATGAGCAGTTCTTC,CSLPGLAIDEQFF,TRBJ2-1,TRBV20-1,NA,TRBD2
TGCAGCGTTGAAGATCTCCCACCGGGCGAGCAGTACTTC,CSVEDLPPGEQYF,TRBJ2-7,TRBV29-1,NA,NA
TGTGCCAGCAGTTGGACAGGGGCTGGGGCCAACGTCCTGACTTTC,CASSWTGAGANVLTF,TRBJ2-6,TRBV12-3/TRBV12-4,few,TRBD1
TGTGCCAGCATTCTAGCGGGCGAGCAGTACTTC,CASILAGEQYF,TRBJ2-7,TRBV2,few,TRBD2
TGCGCCAGCAGCCTGTGGGGACTAGCGGAGGCCTCCTACGAGCAGTACTTC,CASSLWGLAEASYEQYF,TRBJ2-7,TRBV5-1,once,TRBD2
TGCAGTGCTTATACCCATGCGGCCAAAAACATTCAGTACTTC,CSAYTHAAKNIQYF,TRBJ2-4,TRBV20-1,many,NA
TGTGCCAGCAGCCCCACCGGGACTAGCGGAGGGGCGCAGTATTTT,CASSPTGTSGGAQYF,TRBJ2-3,TRBV3-1,few,TRBD2
TGCAGTGCTAGAGATGATTTCCCCTACAATGAGCAGTTCTTC,CSARDDFPYNEQFF,TRBJ2-1,TRBV20-1,NA,NA